Included here is one T cell receptor (beta chain) sequence, with context. This sample was included in a study of blood T cell repertoires in COVID-19. V lost 5 bases to trimming and J lost 5 bases, with 10 bases between them. This CDR3 has 13 amino acids. Germline loops: CDR1 SGHTA, CDR2 FQGTGA. Repertoires were generated with immunoSEQ multiplex PCR, while TCRdb's copy carries only in-frame clones and drops some. The top ten clones hold roughly 0.93% of a sample with about 32,000 clones, approximately 93% of them seen once. V is TRBV7-3 and J is TRBJ2-1, with D maybe TRBD1 (5 bases). The sequencing sample was made of peripheral blood. The sequence was obtained from a male donor with active COVID-19. Here the CDR3 reads CASSPGADNEQFF. The CDR3 DNA follows: TGTGCCAGCAGCCCTGGGGCAGACAATGAGCAGTTCTTC.